The clone carrying this T cell receptor beta chain appeared a single time. Using immunoSEQ multiplex PCR, the repertoire was profiled, and TCRdb retains in-frame clones only, with some absent. The top ten hold 11% of the sample, which has fewer than 150,000 clones, around 78% seen once. Trimming removed 0 bases from V and 5 bases from J; junction bases left unmatched: 4. The CDR3 totals 14 residues. CDR1 SGHRS and CDR2 YFSETQ come from the germline V gene. This entry is derived from a study of blood T cell repertoires in COVID-19. The chain has TRBV5-1 and TRBJ1-2; 7 nucleotides align to TRBD1. The sequenced sample consisted of peripheral blood. This sequence was found in a human donor in a cohort sampled during active COVID-19. The CDR3 sequence is CASSLDGTDYGYTF. The CDR3 region has the DNA TGCGCCAGCAGCTTGGACGGGACAGATTATGGCTACACCTTC.